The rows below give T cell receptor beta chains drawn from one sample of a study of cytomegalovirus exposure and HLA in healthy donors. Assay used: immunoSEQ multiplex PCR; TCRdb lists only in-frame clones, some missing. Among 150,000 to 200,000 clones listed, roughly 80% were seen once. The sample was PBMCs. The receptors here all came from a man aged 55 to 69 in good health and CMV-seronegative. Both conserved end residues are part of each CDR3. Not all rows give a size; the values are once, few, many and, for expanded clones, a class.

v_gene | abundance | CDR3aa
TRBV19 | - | CASIGGAHQPQHF
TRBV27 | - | CASSVSAYPADTQYF
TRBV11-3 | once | CASSLAGKNTDTQYF
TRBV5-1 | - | CASSLGPGNYEQYF
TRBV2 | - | CASSGLGTGNQPQHF
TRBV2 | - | CASMDRYNQPQHF
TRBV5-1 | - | CASSRDGRGGFTDTQYF
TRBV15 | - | CATSRQLSSGNTIYF
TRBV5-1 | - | CASSPGGGGATEAFF
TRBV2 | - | CASSDRLEAFF
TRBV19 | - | CASSMYTTGELFF
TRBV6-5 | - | CASSSQGDEETQYF
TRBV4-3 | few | CASSQGAGDTEAFF
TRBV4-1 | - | CASSQDLLAGTDTQYF
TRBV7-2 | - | CASSISSGKETQYF
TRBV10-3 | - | CAISELAGLQETQYF
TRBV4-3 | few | CASSQSLKTGTPNEKLFF
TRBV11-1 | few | CASSMTSGYNEQFF
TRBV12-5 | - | CASGPLASYEQYF
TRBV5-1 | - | CASSPDRAASYNEQFF
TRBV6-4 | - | CASSEGLGASPLHF
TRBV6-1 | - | CASSRAGPYNEQFF
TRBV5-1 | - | CASSYGTGDEKLFF
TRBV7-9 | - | CASSLVGLAGISYEQYF
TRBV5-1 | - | CASSLVSGGTDTQYF
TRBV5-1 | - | CASSLDGGESTSTDTQYF
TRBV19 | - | CASTRTSGSSADTQYF
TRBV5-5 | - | CASSFGDREYGYTF
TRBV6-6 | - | CASRKDQRAGEQYF
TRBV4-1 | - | CASSQGGLAGDYEQYF
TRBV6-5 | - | CASSYAGARPDTQYF
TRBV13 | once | CASSFANPGLAGVRGKRAEQFF
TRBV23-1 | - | CASRGSLEDYGYTF
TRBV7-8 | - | CASSPGSSSRVRETQYF
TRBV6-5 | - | CASSYSRTTYYEQYF
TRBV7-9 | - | CASSLHTNNQPQHF
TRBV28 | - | CASSSSLSDREFGELFF
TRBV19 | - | CASSPLGRGSNLDTIYF
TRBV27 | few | CASSLSGRGEKLFF
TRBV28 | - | CASSFVSNQPQHF
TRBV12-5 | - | CASGLATPSRGGGYTF
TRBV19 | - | CASMNRGGYEQYF
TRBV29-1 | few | CSVVGTGTGGKLPNEQFF
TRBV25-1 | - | CASSEGGWYNSPLHF
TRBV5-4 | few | CASSSQRLYNEQFF